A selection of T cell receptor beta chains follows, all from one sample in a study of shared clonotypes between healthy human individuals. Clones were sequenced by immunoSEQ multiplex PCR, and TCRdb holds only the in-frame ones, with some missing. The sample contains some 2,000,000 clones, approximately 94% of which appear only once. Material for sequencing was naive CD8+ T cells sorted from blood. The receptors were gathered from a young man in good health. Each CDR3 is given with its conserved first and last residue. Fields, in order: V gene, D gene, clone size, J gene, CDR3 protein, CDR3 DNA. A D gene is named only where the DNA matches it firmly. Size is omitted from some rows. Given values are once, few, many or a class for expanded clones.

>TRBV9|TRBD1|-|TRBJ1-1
CASSPHPDVGTGALNTEAFF
TGTGCCAGCAGCCCCCACCCGGACGTGGGGACAGGGGCGTTGAACACTGAAGCTTTCTTT
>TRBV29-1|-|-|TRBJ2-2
CSVDRRNTGELFF
TGCAGCGTTGACAGGAGGAACACCGGGGAGCTGTTTTTT
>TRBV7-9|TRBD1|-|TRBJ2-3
CASTGTGTDTQYF
TGTGCCAGCACCGGGACAGGCACAGATACGCAGTATTTT
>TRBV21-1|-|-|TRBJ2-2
CASRPNLMGMLNTGELFF
TGTGCCAGCAGGCCAAATCTGATGGGGATGCTGAACACCGGGGAGCTGTTTTTT
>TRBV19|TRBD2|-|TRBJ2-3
CASSPAGGDTQYF
TGTGCCAGTAGTCCAGCGGGAGGGGATACGCAGTATTTT
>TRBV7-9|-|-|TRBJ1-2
CASSLVSGDGYTF
TGTGCCAGCAGCTTAGTTTCGGGGGACGGCTACACCTTC
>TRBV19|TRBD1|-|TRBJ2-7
CASSIRGQGNEQYF
TGTGCCAGTAGTATTAGGGGACAGGGGAACGAGCAGTACTTC
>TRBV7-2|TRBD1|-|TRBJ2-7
CASSSLTGAGREQYF
TGTGCCAGCAGCTCCCTAACAGGGGCCGGCCGCGAGCAGTACTTC
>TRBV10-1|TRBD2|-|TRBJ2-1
CASISGRAPQFF
TGCGCCAGCATTTCGGGGAGGGCACCGCAGTTCTTC
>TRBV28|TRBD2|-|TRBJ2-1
CASSPSGSGTYNEQFF
TGTGCCAGCAGCCCTTCGGGTAGCGGGACATACAATGAGCAGTTCTTC
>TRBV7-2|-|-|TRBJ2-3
CASSEGLSSTDTQYF
TGTGCCAGCAGCGAAGGACTCTCTAGCACAGATACGCAGTATTTT
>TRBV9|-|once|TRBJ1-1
CASSPSGPQSNTEAFF
TGTGCCAGCAGCCCCAGCGGACCCCAGAGCAACACTGAAGCTTTCTTT
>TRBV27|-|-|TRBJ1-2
CASSLIGGANYGYTF
TGTGCCAGCAGTTTAATCGGGGGAGCTAACTATGGCTACACCTTC
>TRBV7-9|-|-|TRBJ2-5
CASSLRDGRETQYF
TGTGCCAGCAGCTTACGGGACGGTCGTGAGACCCAGTACTTC
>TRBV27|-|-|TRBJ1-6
CASSPGTALHPYNSPLHF
TGTGCCAGCAGCCCCGGGACGGCGCTACATCCTTATAATTCACCCCTCCACTTT
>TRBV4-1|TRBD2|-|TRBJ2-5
CASTELAGGRDQTQYF
TGCGCCAGCACCGAACTAGCGGGGGGCCGCGATCAGACCCAGTACTTC
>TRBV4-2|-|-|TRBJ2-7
CASSQAQGGYEQYF
TGTGCCAGCAGCCAAGCCCAGGGGGGATACGAGCAGTACTTC
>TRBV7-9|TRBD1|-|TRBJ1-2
CASSPRQGSYGYTF
TGTGCCAGCAGCCCTCGACAGGGTAGCTATGGCTACACCTTC
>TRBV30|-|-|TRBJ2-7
CAWSVQAGGSYEQYF
TGTGCCTGGAGTGTACAGGCTGGGGGGTCCTACGAGCAGTACTTC
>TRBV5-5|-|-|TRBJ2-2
CASSRTGTGELFF
TGTGCCAGCAGCCGAACAGGGACCGGGGAGCTGTTTTTT
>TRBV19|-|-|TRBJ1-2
CASRTLDPTDGYTF
TGTGCCAGTAGAACCCTCGACCCTACGGATGGCTACACCTTC
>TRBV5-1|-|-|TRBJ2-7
CASSLALGRSYEQYF
TGCGCCAGCAGCTTGGCCCTCGGCAGATCCTACGAGCAGTACTTC
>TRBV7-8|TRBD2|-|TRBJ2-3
CASQWWSGEGTDTQYF
TGTGCCAGCCAATGGTGGAGCGGGGAGGGCACAGATACGCAGTATTTT
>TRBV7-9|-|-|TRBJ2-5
CASSLSSSAETQYF
TGTGCCAGCAGCTTGAGTTCTAGCGCGGAGACCCAGTACTTC